What follows are 3 T cell receptor beta chains derived from one specimen sequenced in a study of T-cell reconstitution after alpha-beta-depleted transplantation in children. As it was prepared, the TCRbeta library received unique molecular identifiers. MiXCR was run by TCRdb on the PCR reads, yielding one entry per CDR3 protein. The sample yields 60,000 to 80,000 distinct CDR3 sequences, around 7.9% seen once. The sample was PBMCs from the stem cell graft donor, taken from the stem cell graft. These receptors all stem from a human donor who donated a stem cell graft to a child with acute lymphoblastic leukemia.

Ten or more counts support this clonotype. An end of the junction differs from the germline gene, which may be a read error. The chain employs TRBV3-1 and TRBJ1-1; 8 positions match TRBD1. CDR3 length: 11 amino acids. The germline V gene has CDR1 LGHDT and CDR2 YNNKEL (reference sequence). The CDR3 protein is CASSLGTGTIF. The CDR3 bases are TGTGCCAGCAGCCTCGGGACAGGAACGATCTTT.

This clonotype came up many times. CDR3 DNA: TGTGCCAGCAGCTGGATACTCTCGACAGGCAACACTGAAGCTTTCTTT. Translated, it gives CASSWILSTGNTEAFF. This chain joins TRBV5-5 and TRBJ1-1; TRBD1 is a possible D gene (6 bases). The length of the CDR3 is 16 residues. The ends were cut back, 3 bases at V and 2 bases at J, with 17 bases in the middle. Per the germline V gene, CDR1 is SGHKS and CDR2 is YYEKEE (reference sequence).

The rearrangement uses TRBV12-3 or TRBV12-4 and TRBJ2-1; the match to TRBD2 covers 14 bases. The CDR3 consists of 15 residues. V gave up 5 bases and J gave up 7 bases; unmatched junction bases: 4. CDR3 amino acids: CASSGTSGRINEQFF. In DNA, the CDR3 is TGTGCCAGCAGTGGGACTAGCGGGAGAATAAATGAGCAGTTCTTC.